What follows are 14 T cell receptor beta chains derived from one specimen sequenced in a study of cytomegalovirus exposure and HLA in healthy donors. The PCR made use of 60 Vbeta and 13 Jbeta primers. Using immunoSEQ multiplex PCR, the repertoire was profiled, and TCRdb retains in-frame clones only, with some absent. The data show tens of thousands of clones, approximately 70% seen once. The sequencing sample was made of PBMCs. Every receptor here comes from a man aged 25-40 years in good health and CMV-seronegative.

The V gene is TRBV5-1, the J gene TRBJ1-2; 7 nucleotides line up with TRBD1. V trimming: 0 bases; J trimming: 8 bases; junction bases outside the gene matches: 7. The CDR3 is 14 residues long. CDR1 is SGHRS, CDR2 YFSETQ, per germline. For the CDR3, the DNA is TGCGCCAGCAGCTTGGAGACAGGGATCTGGGGCTACACCTTC. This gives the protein CASSLETGIWGYTF.

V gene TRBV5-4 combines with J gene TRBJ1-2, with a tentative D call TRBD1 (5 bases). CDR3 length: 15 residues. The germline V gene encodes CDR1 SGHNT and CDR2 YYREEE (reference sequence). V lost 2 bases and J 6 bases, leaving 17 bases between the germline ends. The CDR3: CASSLGQGFANGYTF. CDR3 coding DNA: TGTGCCAGCAGCTTAGGGCAGGGCTTCGCTAATGGCTACACCTTC.

The CDR3 coding sequence is TGTGCCAGCAGGATTACATGGGAGCACATATATTTT. Translated, it gives CASRITWEHIYF. The chain recombines TRBV2 with TRBJ1-3; D remains unclear. CDR3 length: 12 amino acids. V lost 6 bases, J lost 12 bases, and 15 bases lay in between. CDR1 and CDR2 (germline): SNHLY, FYNNEI.

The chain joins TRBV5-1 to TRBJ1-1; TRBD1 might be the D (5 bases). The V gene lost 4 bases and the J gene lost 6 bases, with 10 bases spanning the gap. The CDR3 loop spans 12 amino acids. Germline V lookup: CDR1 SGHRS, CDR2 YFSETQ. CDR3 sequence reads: CASSGAESEAFF. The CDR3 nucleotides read TGCGCCAGCAGCGGGGCGGAATCTGAAGCTTTCTTT. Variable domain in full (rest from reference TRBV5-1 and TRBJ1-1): KAGVTQTPRYLIKTRGQQVTLSCSPISGHRSVSWYQQTPGQGLQFLFEYFSETQRNKGNFPGRFSGRQFSNSRSEMNVSTLELGDSALYLCASSGAESEAFFGQGTRLTVV.

The CDR3 region has the DNA TGTGCCAGCAGCTTAACGGGGGGACTACAAGAGACCCAGTACTTC. Protein product: CASSLTGGLQETQYF. The chain carries TRBV7-3 and TRBJ2-5; 7 bases line up with TRBD2. The ends lost 0 bases at V and 2 bases at J; junction bases unmatched: 3. The CDR3 loop spans 15 amino acids. CDR1 SGHTA and CDR2 FQGTGA come from the germline V gene.

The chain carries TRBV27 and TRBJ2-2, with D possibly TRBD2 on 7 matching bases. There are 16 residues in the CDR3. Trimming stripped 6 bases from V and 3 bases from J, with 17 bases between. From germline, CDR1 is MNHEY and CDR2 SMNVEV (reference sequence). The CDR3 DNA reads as TGTGCCAGCAGCCCGGCGGGGGCTACCTACACCGGGGAGCTGTTTTTT. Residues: CASSPAGATYTGELFF.

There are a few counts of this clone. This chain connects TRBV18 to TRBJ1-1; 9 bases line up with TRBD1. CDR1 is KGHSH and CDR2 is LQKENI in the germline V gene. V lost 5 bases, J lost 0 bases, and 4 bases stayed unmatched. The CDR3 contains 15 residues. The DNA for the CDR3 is TGTGCCAGCTCATTTGGGACAGGGATGAACACTGAAGCTTTCTTT. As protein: CASSFGTGMNTEAFF.

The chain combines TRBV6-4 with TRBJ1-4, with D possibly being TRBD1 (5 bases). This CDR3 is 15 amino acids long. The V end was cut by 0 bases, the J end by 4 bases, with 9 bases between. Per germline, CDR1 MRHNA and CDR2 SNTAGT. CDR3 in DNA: TGTGCCAGCAGTGACTCGACCGGGGGTAATGAAAAACTGTTTTTT. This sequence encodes CASSDSTGGNEKLFF.

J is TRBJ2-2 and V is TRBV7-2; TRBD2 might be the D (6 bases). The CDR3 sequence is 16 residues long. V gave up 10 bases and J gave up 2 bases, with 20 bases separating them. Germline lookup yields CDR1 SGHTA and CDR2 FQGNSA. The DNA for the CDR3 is TGTGCCACTCTCCAAGATAGCGGAGGTAACACCGGGGAGCTGTTTTTT. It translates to CATLQDSGGNTGELFF.

This CDR3 is CASSPPTSFLGNEQFF. CDR3 nucleotide sequence: TGTGCCAGCAGCCCGCCGACTAGTTTTTTGGGCAATGAGCAGTTCTTC. J is TRBJ2-1 and V is TRBV5-6; D possibly corresponds to TRBD2 (6 bases). Germline V gene sequence: CDR1 SGHDT, CDR2 YYEEEE. CDR3 length: 16 residues. V lost 4 bases and J lost 6, with 20 bases in between.

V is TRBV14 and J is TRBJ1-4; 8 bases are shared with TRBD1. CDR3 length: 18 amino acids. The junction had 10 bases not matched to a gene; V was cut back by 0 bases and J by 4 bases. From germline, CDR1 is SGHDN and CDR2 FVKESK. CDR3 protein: CASSQDTQGAQGNEKLFF. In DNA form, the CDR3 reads TGTGCCAGCAGCCAAGATACCCAGGGGGCGCAGGGTAATGAAAAACTGTTTTTT.

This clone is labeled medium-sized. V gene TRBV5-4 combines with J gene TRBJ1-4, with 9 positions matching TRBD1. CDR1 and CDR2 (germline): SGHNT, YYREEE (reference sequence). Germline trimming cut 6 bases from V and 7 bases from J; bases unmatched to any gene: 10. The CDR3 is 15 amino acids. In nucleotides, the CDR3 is TGTGCCAGCACTGCCGGACAGGGGAACCTTGAAAAACTGTTTTTT. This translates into CASTAGQGNLEKLFF.

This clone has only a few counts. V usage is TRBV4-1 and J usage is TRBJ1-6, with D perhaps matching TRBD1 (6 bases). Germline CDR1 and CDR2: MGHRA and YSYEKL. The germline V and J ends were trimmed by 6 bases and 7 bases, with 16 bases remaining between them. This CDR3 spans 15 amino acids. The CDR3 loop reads CASSFEDSLNSPLHF. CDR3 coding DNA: TGCGCCAGCAGTTTCGAGGACAGTCTCAATTCACCCCTCCACTTT.

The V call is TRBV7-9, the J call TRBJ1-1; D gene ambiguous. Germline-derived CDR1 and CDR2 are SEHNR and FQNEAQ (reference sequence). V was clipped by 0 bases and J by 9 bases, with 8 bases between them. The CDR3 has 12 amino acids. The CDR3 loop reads CASSLARAQAFF. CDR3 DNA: TGTGCCAGCAGCTTAGCGAGGGCTCAAGCTTTCTTT.